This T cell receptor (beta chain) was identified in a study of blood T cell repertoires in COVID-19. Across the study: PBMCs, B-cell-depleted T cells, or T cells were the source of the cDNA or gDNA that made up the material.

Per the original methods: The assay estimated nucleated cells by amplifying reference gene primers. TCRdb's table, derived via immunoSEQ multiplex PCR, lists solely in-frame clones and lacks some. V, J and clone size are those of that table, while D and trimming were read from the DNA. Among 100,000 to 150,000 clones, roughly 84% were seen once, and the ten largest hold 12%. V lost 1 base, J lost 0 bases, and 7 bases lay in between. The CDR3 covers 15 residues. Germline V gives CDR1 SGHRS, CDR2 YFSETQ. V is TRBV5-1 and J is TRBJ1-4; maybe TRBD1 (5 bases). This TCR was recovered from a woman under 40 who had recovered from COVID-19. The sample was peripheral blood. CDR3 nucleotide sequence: TGCGCCAGCAGCTTGTCGGGGGCAACTAATGAAAAACTGTTTTTT. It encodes CASSLSGATNEKLFF. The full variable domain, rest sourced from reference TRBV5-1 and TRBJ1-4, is KAGVTQTPRYLIKTRGQQVTLSCSPISGHRSVSWYQQTPGQGLQFLFEYFSETQRNKGNFPGRFSGRQFSNSRSEMNVSTLELGDSALYLCASSLSGATNEKLFFGSGTQLSVL.